This TCR beta chain was profiled in a study of identical twins (TCRdb year 2016). Looking at the study overall: To test whether fetal clonotypes persist, the study used deep sequencing on TCR alpha and beta repertoires from monozygotic twins, unrelated adults of various ages, and cord blood. To rule out contamination, replicate twin experiments were performed at different times with different library preparation protocols.

What the authors observed across the whole study: Compared with coincidental sharing between unrelated individuals, an excess of low generation-probability sequences was observed among out-of-frame TCR alpha sequences shared between twins. Fewer insertions were carried by abundant cord blood beta clonotypes; a weaker similar trend was observed in young adult naive repertoires, while no such trend was observed in memory repertoires. Recombination models systematically underestimated out-of-frame TCR alpha sharing in monozygotic twins but agreed with sharing between unrelated individuals. The excess sharing between twins in beta out-of-frame sequences was weaker because fewer shared sequences reduced the signal-to-noise ratio. Invariant T cells such as MAIT and iNKT could partly confound zero-insertion analyses, although diverse VJ usage argued against such confounding for most clonotypes. Conclusions relied on cross-sectional statistical analysis, since the same donors could not be followed over many years.

The method behind the library was 5' RACE. Sequenced using an Illumina HiSeq 2000. Template switching introduced a universal primer binding site; the final cDNA contained a unique molecular identifier, enabling accurate counting of TCR cDNA molecules. Specific primers in the conserved constant-segment region were used to synthesize first-strand cDNA for TCR alpha and beta chains. To control for contamination, every cDNA library carried two barcodes: a SMART-Mk sample barcode plus Illumina barcodes. TruSeq adapter sequences, together with Illumina sample barcodes, were added in two successive PCR steps. TCR alpha and beta cDNA libraries were sequenced on the Illumina HiSeq platform with custom primers. As for how the authors treated the data: Raw reads were processed with MiGEC to extract unique molecular identifiers, and MiXCR was used to determine CDR3 positions. Recombination models were inferred per individual with the repgenHMM and IGoR tools using an EM algorithm. The analysis of shared clonotypes was done with the tcR package in R, with sharing normalized by the product of cloneset sizes. To study raw recombination without the effects of thymic and clonal selection, out-of-frame nonproductive sequences were analyzed. The public reads were reprocessed in TCRdb via fastp at Q25 and MiXCR, keeping in-frame beta chains. Entries that share a CDR3 protein sequence are merged under the most common genes and DNA. These V and J calls are TCRdb output, not the study's own analysis. This sample gives hundreds of thousands of distinct CDR3 sequences in total; roughly 20% of them show up just once. The top ten clonotypes cover 4.3% of the sample.

This clonotype was seen a handful of times. Its antigen has not been determined. There are no base qualities to consult, and no much larger clone falls within one base. Compared with germline, V lacks 6 bases and J lacks 1 base; bases without a gene match: 3. The cysteine opens and the phenylalanine closes a CDR3 of 13 amino acids. The DNA shown is the 39-base CDR3, in frame from base 1. The germline V gene encodes CDR1 DFQATT and CDR2 SNEGSKA (reference sequence). Every donor was a healthy Caucasian. Three pairs of female monozygotic twins, all aged about 18 to 29 years, made up the twin cohort. RNA for TCR libraries was isolated from peripheral blood mononuclear cells. Another study also made use of these data, one on T cells expressing NK-cell markers. From that second study: Under 10 donors provided sorted CD3+CD56+NKG2C+, CD3+CD56+NKG2C- and CD3+CD56-NKG2C+ T-cell subsets, whose TCR beta-chain repertoires were profiled. Of the eight sequenced donors, seven were found to be HCMV-seropositive and one was found to be HCMV-seronegative. In several experiments an anti-gammadeltaTCR antibody was added to restrict sorting to alphabetaTCR-expressing T cells. In six donors, the dominant CD3+CD56+NKG2C+ clonotypes ranked among the top 10 CD8+ clonotypes, making up about 1.0-7.5% of CD8+ T cells. Those dominant clonotypes were again the most abundant among CD3+CD56-NKG2C+ cells in a handful of donors, at about 28.3-60.1%. Whether the expanded NKG2C-expressing T cell clones were specific for HCMV antigens remained unclear. The study sequenced eight donors, all healthy volunteers chosen at random: three men and five women. To determine HCMV serostatus, a commercial ELISA kit was used to detect HCMV-specific IgG in serum. For about 6 donors, unsorted PBMC were also used to sequence bulk peripheral blood T-cell repertoires. MIGEC was used to demultiplex reads and group the reads by UMI, and MiTCR was used to assemble and quantify clonotypes. Only TCR cDNA sequences supported by at least two reads were kept to exclude erroneous sequences. The tcR package was used for downstream repertoire analysis, with clonotypes matched between fractions based on CDR3 nucleotide sequence plus V segment. VDJmatch was used to annotate antigen specificity against VDJdb, with one amino acid substitution in CDR3 allowed.

Material for sequencing was PBMCs. This chain is built from TRBV20-1 and TRBJ1-1; 9 bases in the junction line up with TRBD1. The source is a woman under 30 in good health. In nucleotide form, the sequence is TGCAGTGCCGGGGGACAGGGGAACACTGAAGCTTTCTTT. It encodes CSAGGQGNTEAFF.